This entry lists 10 T cell receptor beta chains sequenced from one sample in a study of blood T cells in healthy people across ages. A second PCR, run for roughly 7 to 12 cycles, used a sample-barcoded 5' primer plus a J-beta primer mix. TCRdb independently ran MiXCR on the 5' RACE reads; one entry per CDR3 protein. The table lists about 510,000 distinct CDR3 sequences, about a quarter of them singletons. These data were also reused for a study on T cells of mothers and their children.

Sequencing used blood. These receptors were taken from a boy younger than 10 in good health.

This clonotype was detected a few times. This chain joins TRBV4-3 and TRBJ1-4; 10 nucleotides line up with TRBD1. There are 14 residues in the CDR3. V lost 0 bases to trimming and J lost 12 bases; unmatched junction nucleotides: 4. Looked up from germline, CDR1 is LGHNA and CDR2 is YSLEER. The chain's CDR3 is CASSQDGGQGELFF. The CDR3 bases are TGCGCCAGCAGCCAAGATGGCGGACAGGGGGAACTGTTTTTT.

This clonotype has a handful of counts. The junction does not match germline at one end; this may be a read error. The J gene is TRBJ2-7, the V gene TRBV29-1; D may match TRBD1 or TRBD2 (5 bases each). The CDR3 is 17 amino acids. In germline, CDR1 is SQVTM, CDR2 ANQGSEA. The CDR3 DNA reads as TGCAGCGCAGCGTTGGGAGTCTTATCTGGGGACGGTTACGAGCAGCACTTC. It codes for CSAALGVLSGDGYEQHF.

This clonotype was seen a few times. V usage is TRBV27 and J usage is TRBJ1-6, with D unclear. The CDR3 spans 15 residues. Trimming removed 6 bases at V and 3 bases at J, with 12 bases between. In germline, CDR1 is MNHEY, CDR2 SMNVEV (reference sequence). CDR3 nucleotides: TGTGCCAGCAGCTGGTGGAAGGACTATAATTCACCCCTCCACTTT. Residues: CASSWWKDYNSPLHF.

The V and J genes are TRBV10-3 and TRBJ1-1; D unresolved. Deletions cut 5 bases from V and 4 bases from J, with 17 bases between. Germline V CDR1 and CDR2: ENHRY, SYGVKD. This CDR3 has 15 amino acids. The CDR3 loop is CAISNQEGTSTEAFF. CDR3 DNA sequence: TGTGCCATCAGTAACCAGGAAGGAACGAGCACTGAAGCTTTCTTT.

This clonotype was seen only a few times. The rearrangement uses TRBV29-1 and TRBJ2-3, with no clear D. The CDR3 is made up of 10 amino acids. The V gene's germline CDR1 is SQVTM and CDR2 ANQGSEA. V lost 4 bases and J lost 6, with 5 bases in between. CDR3 bases: TGCAGCGTTGCGTGGGATACGCAGTATTTT. It codes for CSVAWDTQYF.

As regards this clonotype: At one end the junction does not follow the germline gene, possibly because of a read error. The DNA of the CDR3 is TGTGCCGGCAGTGACAGGGATAATTCACCCCTCCACTTT. The encoded protein is CAGSDRDNSPLHF. The chain uses TRBV6-1 and TRBJ1-6, with 7 nucleotides matching TRBD1. Germline values: CDR1 MNHNS, CDR2 SASEGT. The CDR3 runs 13 residues.

The V and J genes are TRBV2 and TRBJ1-6, with D uncertain. With 0 bases removed from V and 7 bases from J, the gap between germline ends came to 13 bases. Germline CDR1 and CDR2: SNHLY and FYNNEI. CDR3 size: 16 residues. The CDR3 loop is CASSEARLERNSPLHF. The CDR3 coding sequence is TGTGCCAGCAGTGAAGCGCGACTCGAGCGGAATTCACCCCTCCACTTT.

The rearrangement links TRBV11-2 to TRBJ2-7; D is perhaps TRBD1 or TRBD2 (6 bases each). Trimming pared 5 bases from V and 2 bases from J, leaving 16 bases between. This CDR3 spans 15 amino acids. Germline V CDR1 and CDR2: SGHAT, FQNNGV. In DNA, the CDR3 is TGTGCCAGCAGCCGCTCATGGGGGGACACCTACGAGCAGTACTTC. Translated: CASSRSWGDTYEQYF.

This clonotype was observed a handful of times. Because it lacks the conserved phenylalanine or tryptophan at the end, this CDR3 is likely a read error. The DNA is left out, because the CDR3 cannot be placed on it with certainty; the CDR3 is given as TCRdb lists it. This rearrangement joins TRBV21-1 to TRBJ2-3; the table calls TRBD2, which could not be checked here. TRBV21-1 is designated a pseudogene. Including both end residues, the CDR3 is 16 amino acids long. The CDR3 sequence: CASSKGTSGSTDTQYL.

This clonotype was found a few times. The V gene is TRBV6-5, the J gene TRBJ1-2; 7 bases are a match to TRBD1. The length of the CDR3 is 14 residues. V dropped 6 bases and J dropped 7; count of bases not matched to a gene: 11. CDR1 and CDR2 (germline): MNHEY, SVGAGI. CDR3 sequence reads: CASRPPGGSFGYTF. Here the CDR3 DNA reads TGTGCCAGCAGACCACCAGGGGGAAGTTTTGGCTACACCTTC.